The entry that follows covers one T cell receptor beta chain sequence. Its specificity is unknown. The sample belongs to a study of siplizumab effects on memory and regulatory T cells. Points from the study as a whole: Sequences that were alloreactive and traceable to unstimulated CD4+ memory cells were significantly reduced by siplizumab. Naive or memory phenotype assignment was not possible for roughly 80-97% of proliferating CD4+ or CD8+ clones. A major contribution to the alloresponse seemed to be made by naive T cells, which seemed more diverse than memory cells.

Sequencing was performed with immunoSEQ multiplex PCR; in TCRdb, only in-frame clones are kept and a portion is missing. Of around 100,000 clones listed, around 93% were seen once; the top ten hold approximately 1.4%. The ends lost 0 bases at V and 6 bases at J; junction bases unmatched: 6. CDR1 is SGHRS and CDR2 is YFSETQ in the germline V gene. The CDR3 totals 14 residues. V gene TRBV5-1 combines with J gene TRBJ2-7; 7 nucleotides align to TRBD1. Sequenced material: non-Treg CD4+ T cells sorted from blood. This TCR came from a human donor in good health. CDR3 sequence: CASSLAQGEGEQYF. CDR3 in DNA: TGCGCCAGCAGCTTGGCCCAGGGGGAAGGCGAGCAGTACTTC.